This T cell receptor (beta chain) was recorded in a study of blood T cell repertoires in COVID-19. Study overall: Acute and convalescent COVID-19 samples came from the United States, Italy and Spain. T cells, B-cell-depleted T cells, or PBMCs supplied cDNA or gDNA.

As originally analysed: Amplification of reference gene primers was used by the study to estimate nucleated cell counts. Assay used: immunoSEQ multiplex PCR; TCRdb lists only in-frame clones, some missing. V and J calls and clone size are copied from that table; D and trimming were computed from the DNA. The sample yields under 200,000 clones, roughly 87% seen once. The CDR3 loop spans 15 amino acids. Germline V gives CDR1 LNHDA, CDR2 SQIVND (reference sequence). V was clipped by 7 bases and J by 7 bases; unmatched bases: 8. The sequencing sample was made of peripheral blood. The receptor's source is a man in his sixties with active or convalescent COVID-19. This rearrangement joins TRBV19 to TRBJ2-1; 12 bases fit TRBD2. This CDR3 reads CASTLLAGGVNEQFF. CDR3 bases: TGTGCCAGTACTCTGCTAGCGGGGGGGGTAAATGAGCAGTTCTTC.